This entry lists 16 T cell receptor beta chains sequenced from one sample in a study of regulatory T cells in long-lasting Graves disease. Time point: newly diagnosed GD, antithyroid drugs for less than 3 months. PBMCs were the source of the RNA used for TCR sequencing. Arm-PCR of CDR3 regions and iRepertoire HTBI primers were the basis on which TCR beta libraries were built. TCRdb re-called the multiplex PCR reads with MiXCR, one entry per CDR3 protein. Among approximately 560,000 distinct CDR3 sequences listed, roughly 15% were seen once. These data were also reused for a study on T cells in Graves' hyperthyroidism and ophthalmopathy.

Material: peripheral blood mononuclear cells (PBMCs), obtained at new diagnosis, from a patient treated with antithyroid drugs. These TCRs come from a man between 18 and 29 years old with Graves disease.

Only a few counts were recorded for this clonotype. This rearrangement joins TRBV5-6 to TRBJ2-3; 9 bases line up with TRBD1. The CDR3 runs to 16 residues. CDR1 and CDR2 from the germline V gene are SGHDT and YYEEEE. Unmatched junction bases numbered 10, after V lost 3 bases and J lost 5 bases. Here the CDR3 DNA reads TGTGCCAGCAGCTGGGGACAGGGAGGATCCGGAGATACGCAGTATTTT. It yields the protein CASSWGQGGSGDTQYF. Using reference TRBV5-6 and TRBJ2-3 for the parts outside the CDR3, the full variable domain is DAGVTQSPTHLIKTRGQQVTLRCSPKSGHDTVSWYQQALGQGPQFIFQYYEEEERQRGNFPDRFSGHQFPNYSSELNVNALLLGDSALYLCASSWGQGGSGDTQYFGPGTRLTVL.

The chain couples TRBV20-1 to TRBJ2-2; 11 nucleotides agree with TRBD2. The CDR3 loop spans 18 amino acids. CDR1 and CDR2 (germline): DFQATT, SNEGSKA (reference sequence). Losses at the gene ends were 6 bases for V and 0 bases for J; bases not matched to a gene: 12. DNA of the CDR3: TGCAGTGCCCAAGGGACTAGCGGCACCACCTCGAACACCGGGGAGCTGTTTTTT. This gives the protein CSAQGTSGTTSNTGELFF.

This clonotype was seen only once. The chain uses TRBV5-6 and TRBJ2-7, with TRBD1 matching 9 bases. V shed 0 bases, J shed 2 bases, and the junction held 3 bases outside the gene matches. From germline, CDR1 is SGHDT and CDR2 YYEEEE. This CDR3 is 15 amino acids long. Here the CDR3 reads CASSLVGTGTYEQYF. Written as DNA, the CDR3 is TGTGCCAGCAGCTTGGTTGGGACAGGGACCTACGAGCAGTACTTC.

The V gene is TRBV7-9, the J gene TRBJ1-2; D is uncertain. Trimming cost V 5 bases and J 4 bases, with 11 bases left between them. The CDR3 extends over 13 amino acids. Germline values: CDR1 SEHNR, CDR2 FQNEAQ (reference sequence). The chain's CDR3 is CASSDGLLYGYTF. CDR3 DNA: TGTGCCAGCAGCGACGGACTACTCTATGGCTACACCTTC.

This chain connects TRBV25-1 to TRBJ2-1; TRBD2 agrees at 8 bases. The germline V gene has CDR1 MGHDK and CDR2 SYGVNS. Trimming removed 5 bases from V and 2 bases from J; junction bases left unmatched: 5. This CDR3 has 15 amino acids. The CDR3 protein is CASSYGTRAYNEQFF. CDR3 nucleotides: TGTGCCAGCAGTTACGGGACTAGAGCCTACAATGAGCAGTTCTTC.

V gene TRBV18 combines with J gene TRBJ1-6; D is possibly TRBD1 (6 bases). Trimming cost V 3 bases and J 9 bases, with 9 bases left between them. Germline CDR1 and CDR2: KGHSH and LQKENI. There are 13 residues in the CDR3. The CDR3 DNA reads TGTGCCAGCTCACCGGGGGCGCGTTCACCCCTCCACTTT. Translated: CASSPGARSPLHF.

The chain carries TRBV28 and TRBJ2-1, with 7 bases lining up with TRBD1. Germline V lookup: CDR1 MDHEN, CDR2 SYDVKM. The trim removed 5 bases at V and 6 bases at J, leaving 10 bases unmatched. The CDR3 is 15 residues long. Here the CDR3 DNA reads TGTGCCAGCAGTCCCTCTTCGACAGGGACCAATGAGCAGTTCTTC. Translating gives CASSPSSTGTNEQFF.

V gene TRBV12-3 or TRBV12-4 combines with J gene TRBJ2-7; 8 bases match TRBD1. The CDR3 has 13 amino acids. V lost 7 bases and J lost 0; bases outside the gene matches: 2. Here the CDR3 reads CASTDRGSYEQYF. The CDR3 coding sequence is TGTGCCAGCACAGACAGGGGCTCCTACGAGCAGTACTTC.

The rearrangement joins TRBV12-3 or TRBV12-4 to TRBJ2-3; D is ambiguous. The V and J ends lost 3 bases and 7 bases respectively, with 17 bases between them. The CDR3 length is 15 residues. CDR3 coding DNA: TGTGCCAGCAGTTTTAAAGGAGACCCCCTGTATACGCAGTATTTT. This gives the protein CASSFKGDPLYTQYF.

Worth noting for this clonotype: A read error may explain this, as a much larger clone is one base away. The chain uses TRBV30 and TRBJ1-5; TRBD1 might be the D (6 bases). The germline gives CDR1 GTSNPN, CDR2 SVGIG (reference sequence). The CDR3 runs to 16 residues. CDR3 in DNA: TGTGCCTGGAGTGTGGCAGGAGGGGGGAGCAATCGGCCCCAGCATTTT. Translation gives CAWSVAGGGSNRPQHF.

The CDR3 here is CGVVAGPMNTGELFF. Here the CDR3 DNA reads TGTGGGGTGGTAGCGGGCCCGATGAACACCGGGGAGCTGTTTTTT. The chain is built from TRBV7-7 and TRBJ2-2; 7 bases fit TRBD2. Per the germline V gene, CDR1 is SSHAT and CDR2 is FNYEAQ (reference sequence). The CDR3 extends over 15 amino acids.

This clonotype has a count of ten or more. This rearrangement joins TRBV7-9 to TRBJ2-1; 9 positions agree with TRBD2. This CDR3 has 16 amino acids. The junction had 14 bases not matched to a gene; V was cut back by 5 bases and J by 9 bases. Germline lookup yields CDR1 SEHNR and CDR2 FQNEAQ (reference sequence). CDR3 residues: CASSPPSGGRDGEQFF. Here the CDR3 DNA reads TGTGCCAGCAGCCCCCCCTCTGGCGGGAGGGACGGTGAGCAGTTCTTC.

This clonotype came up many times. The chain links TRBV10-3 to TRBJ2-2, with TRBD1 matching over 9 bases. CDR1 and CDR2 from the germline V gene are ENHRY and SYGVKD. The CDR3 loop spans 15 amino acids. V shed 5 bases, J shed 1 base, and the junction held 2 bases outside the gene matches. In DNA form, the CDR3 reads TGTGCCATCAGTTGGGACAGGGAGAACACCGGGGAGCTGTTTTTT. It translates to CAISWDRENTGELFF.

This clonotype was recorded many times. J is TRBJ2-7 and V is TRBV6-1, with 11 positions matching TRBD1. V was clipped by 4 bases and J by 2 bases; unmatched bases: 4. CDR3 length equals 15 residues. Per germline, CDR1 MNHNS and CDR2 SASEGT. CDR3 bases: TGTGCCAGCAGTGTGGGACAGGGGGGGACCTACGAGCAGTACTTC. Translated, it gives CASSVGQGGTYEQYF.

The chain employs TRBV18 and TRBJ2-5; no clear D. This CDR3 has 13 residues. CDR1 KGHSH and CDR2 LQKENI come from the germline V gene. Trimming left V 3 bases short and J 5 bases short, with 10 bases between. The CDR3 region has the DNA TGTGCCAGCTCACCCGATAACTTCGAGACCCAGTACTTC. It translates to CASSPDNFETQYF. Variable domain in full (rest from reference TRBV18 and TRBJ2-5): NAGVMQNPRHLVRRRGQEARLRCSPMKGHSHVYWYRQLPEEGLKFMVYLQKENIIDESGMPKERFSAEFPKEGPSILRIQQVVRGDSAAYFCASSPDNFETQYFGPGTRLLVL.

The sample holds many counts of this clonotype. CDR3 sequence (DNA): TGCAGTGCTAGAGATCGGGCAGGGGGCGAGCAGTACTTC. Translation: CSARDRAGGEQYF. The chain recombines TRBV20-1 with TRBJ2-7, with 7 nucleotides matching TRBD1. The V and J ends lost 0 bases and 6 bases, in that order; junction bases with no gene match: 5. The CDR3 contains 13 residues. Germline lookup yields CDR1 DFQATT and CDR2 SNEGSKA (reference sequence).